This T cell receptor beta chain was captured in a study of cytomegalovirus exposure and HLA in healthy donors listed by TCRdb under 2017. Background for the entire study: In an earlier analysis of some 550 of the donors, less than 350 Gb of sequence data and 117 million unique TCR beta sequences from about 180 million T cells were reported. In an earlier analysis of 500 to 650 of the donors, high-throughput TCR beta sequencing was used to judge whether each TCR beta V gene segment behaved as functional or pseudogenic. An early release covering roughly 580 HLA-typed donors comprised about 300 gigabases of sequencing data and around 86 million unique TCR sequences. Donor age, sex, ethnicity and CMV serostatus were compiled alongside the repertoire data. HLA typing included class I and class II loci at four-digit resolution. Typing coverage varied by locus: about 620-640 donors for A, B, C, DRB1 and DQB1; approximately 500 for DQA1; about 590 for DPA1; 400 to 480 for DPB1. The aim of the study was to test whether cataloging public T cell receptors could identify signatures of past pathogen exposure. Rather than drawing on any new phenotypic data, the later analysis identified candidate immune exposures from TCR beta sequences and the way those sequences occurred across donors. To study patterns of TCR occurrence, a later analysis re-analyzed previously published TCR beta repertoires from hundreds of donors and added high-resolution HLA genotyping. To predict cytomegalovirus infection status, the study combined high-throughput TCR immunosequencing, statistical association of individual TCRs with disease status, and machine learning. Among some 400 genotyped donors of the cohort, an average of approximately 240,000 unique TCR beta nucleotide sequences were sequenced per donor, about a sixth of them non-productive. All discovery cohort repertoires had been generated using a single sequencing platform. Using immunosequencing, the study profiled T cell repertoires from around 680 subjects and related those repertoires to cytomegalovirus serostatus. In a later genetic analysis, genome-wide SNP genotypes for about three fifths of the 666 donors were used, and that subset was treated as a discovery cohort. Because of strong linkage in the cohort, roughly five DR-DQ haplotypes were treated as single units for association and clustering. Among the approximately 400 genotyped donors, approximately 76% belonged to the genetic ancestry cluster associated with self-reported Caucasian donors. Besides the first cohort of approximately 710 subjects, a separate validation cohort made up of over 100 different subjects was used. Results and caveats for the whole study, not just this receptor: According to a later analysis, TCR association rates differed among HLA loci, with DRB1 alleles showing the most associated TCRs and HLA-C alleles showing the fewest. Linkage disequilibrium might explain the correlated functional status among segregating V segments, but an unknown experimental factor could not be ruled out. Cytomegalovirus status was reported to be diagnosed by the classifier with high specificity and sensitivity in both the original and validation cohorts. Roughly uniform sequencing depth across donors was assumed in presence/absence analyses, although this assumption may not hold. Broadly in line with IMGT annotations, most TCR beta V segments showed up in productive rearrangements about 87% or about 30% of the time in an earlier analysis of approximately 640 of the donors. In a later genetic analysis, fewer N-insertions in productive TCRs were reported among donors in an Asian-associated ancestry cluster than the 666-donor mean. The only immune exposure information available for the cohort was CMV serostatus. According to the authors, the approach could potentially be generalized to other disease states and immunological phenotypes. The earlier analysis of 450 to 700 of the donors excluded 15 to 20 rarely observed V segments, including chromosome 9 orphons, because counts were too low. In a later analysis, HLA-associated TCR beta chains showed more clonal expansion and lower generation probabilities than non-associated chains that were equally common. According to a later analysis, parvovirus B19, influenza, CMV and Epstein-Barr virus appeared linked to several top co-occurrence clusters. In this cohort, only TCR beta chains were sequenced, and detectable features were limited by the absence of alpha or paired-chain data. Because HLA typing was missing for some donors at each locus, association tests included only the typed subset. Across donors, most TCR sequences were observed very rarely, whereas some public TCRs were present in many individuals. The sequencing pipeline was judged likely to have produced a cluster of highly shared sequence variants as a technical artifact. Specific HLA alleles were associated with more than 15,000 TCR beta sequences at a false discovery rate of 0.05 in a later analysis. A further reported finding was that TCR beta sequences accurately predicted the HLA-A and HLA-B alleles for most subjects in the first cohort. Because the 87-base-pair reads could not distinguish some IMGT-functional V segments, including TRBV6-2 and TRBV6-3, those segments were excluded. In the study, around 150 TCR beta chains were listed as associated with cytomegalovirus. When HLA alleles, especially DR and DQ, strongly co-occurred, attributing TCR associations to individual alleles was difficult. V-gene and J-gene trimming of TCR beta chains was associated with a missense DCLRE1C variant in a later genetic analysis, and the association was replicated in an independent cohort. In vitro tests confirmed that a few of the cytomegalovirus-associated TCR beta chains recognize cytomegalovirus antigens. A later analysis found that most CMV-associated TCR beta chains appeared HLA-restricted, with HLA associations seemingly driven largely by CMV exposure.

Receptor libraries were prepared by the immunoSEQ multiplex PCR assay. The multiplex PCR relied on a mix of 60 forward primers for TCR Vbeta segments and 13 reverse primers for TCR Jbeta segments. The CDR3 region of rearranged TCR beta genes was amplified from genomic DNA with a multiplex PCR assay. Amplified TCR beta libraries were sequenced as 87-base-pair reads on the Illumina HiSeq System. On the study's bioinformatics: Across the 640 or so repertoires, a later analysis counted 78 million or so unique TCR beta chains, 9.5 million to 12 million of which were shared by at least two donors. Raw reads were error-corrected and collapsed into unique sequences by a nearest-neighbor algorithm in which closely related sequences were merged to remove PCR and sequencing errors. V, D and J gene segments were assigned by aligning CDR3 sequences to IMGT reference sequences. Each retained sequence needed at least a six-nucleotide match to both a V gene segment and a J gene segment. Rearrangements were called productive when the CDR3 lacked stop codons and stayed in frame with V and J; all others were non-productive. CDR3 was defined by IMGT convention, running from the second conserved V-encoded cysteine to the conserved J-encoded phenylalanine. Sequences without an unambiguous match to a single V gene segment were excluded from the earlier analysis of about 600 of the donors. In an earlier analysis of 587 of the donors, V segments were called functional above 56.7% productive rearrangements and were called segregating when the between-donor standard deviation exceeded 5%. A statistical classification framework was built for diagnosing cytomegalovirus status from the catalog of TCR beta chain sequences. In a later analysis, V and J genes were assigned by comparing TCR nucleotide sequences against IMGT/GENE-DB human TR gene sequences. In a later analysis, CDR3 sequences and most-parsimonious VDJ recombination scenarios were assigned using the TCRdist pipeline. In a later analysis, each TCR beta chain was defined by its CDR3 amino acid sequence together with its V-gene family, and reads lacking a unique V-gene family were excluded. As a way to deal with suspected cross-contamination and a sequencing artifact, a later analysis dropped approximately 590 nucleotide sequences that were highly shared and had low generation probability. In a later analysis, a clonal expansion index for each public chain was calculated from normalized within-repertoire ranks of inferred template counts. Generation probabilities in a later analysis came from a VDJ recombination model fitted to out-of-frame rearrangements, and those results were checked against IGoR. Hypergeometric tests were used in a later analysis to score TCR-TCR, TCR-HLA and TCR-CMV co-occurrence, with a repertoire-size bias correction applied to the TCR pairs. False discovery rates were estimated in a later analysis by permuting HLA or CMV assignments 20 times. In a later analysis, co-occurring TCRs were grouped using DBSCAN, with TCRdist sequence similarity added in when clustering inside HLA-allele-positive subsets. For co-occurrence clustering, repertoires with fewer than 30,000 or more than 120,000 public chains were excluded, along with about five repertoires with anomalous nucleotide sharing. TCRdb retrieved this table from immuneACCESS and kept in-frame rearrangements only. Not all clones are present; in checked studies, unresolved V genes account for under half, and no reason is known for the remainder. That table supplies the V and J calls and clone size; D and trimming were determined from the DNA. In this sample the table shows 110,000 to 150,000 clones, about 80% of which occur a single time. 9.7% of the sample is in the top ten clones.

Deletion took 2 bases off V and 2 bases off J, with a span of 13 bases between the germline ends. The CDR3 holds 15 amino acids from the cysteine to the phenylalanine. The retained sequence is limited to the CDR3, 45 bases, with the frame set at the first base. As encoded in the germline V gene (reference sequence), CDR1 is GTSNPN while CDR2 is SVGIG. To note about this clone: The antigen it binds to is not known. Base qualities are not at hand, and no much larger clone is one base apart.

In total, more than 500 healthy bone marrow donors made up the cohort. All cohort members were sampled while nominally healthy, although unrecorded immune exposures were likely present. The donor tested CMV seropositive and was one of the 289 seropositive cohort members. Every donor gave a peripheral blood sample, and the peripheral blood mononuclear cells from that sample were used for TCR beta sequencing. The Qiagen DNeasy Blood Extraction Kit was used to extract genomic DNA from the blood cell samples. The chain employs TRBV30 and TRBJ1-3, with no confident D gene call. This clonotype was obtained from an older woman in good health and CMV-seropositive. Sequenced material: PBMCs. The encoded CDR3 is CAWSQRILAGNTIYF. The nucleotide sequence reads TGTGCCTGGAGTCAGCGAATTCTAGCTGGAAACACCATATATTTT.